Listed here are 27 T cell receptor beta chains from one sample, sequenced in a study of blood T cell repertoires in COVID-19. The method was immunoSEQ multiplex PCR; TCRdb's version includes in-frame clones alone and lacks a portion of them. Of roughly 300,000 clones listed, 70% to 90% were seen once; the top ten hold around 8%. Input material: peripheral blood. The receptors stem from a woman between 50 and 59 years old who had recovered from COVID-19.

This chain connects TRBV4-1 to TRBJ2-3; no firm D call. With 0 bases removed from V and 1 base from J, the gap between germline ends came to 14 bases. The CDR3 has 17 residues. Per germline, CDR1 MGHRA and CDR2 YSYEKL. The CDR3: CASSQELRGKGTDTQYF. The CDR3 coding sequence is TGCGCCAGCAGCCAAGAATTACGCGGCAAGGGCACAGATACGCAGTATTTT.

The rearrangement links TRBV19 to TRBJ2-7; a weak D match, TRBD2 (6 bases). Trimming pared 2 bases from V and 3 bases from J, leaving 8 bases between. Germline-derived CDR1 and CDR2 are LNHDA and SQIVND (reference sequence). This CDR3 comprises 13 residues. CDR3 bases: TGTGCCAGTAGTATACGGCGGGACTACGAGCAGTACTTC. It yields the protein CASSIRRDYEQYF.

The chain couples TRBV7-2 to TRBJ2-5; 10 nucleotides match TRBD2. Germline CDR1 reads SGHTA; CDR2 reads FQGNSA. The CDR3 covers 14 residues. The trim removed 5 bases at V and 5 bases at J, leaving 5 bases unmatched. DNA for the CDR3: TGTGCCAGCAGCCCTAGCGGGGGAGAGGAGACCCAGTACTTC. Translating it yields CASSPSGGEETQYF.

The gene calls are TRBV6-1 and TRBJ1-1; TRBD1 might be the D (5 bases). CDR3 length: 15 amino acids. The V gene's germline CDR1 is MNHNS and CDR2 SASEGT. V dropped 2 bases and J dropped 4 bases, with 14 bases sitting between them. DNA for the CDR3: TGTGCCAGCAGTGAACAGGGCCGCCCGGGCACTGAAGCTTTCTTT. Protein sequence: CASSEQGRPGTEAFF.

CDR3 bases: TGCGCCAGCAGCTTGGGGGCTAGCGGGAACACAGATACGCAGTATTTT. Protein: CASSLGASGNTDTQYF. The chain is built from TRBV5-1 and TRBJ2-3; 9 bases match TRBD2. CDR1 is SGHRS and CDR2 is YFSETQ in the germline V gene. J lost 2 bases, V lost 0 bases, and 4 bases had no gene match. This CDR3 has 16 residues.

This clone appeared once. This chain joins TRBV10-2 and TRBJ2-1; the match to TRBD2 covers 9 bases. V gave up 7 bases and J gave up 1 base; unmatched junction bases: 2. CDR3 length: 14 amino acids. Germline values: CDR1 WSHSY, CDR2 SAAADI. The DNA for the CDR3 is TGCGCCAGCATAGCGGGGGTTTCCTACAATGAGCAGTTCTTC. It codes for CASIAGVSYNEQFF.

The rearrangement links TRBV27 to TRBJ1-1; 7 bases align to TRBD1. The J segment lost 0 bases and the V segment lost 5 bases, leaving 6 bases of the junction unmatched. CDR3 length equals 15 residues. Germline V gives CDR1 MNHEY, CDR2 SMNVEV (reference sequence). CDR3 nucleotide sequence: TGTGCCAGCAGTCTCCGACAGGGCTTGAACACTGAAGCTTTCTTT. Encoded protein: CASSLRQGLNTEAFF.

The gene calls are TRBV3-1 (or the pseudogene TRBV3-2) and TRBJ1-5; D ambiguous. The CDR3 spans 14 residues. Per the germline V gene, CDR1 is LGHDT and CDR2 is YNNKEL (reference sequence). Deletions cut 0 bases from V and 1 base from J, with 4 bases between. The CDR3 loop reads CASSQDGSNQPQHF. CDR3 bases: TGTGCCAGCAGCCAAGATGGCAGCAATCAGCCCCAGCATTTT.

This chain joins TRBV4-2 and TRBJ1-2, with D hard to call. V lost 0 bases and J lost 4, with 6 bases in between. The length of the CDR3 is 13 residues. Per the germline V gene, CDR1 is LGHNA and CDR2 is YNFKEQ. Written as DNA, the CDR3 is TGTGCCAGCAGCCAAGATCTAGGCTATGGCTACACCTTC. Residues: CASSQDLGYGYTF.

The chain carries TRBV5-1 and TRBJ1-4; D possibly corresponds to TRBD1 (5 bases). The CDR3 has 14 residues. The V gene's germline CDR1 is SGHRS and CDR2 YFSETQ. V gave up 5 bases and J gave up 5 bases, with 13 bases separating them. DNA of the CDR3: TGCGCCAGCAGACCCGGACACCAAAATGAAAAACTGTTTTTT. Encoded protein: CASRPGHQNEKLFF.

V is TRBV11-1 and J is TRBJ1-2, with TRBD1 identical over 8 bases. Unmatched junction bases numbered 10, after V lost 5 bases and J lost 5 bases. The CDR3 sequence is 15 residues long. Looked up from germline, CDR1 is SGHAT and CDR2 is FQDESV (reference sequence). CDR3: CASSQDSDRVYGYTF. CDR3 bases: TGTGCCAGCAGCCAAGACTCGGACAGGGTTTATGGCTACACCTTC.

CDR3 amino acids: CASTRLTGGGYNEQFF. The CDR3 DNA reads TGTGCCAGTACCCGCTTAACGGGGGGCGGTTACAATGAGCAGTTCTTC. The chain has TRBV19 and TRBJ2-1; D is possibly TRBD2 (7 bases). Germline CDR1 reads LNHDA; CDR2 reads SQIVND (reference sequence). Trimming cost V 7 bases and J 4 bases, with 20 bases left between them. There are 16 residues in the CDR3.

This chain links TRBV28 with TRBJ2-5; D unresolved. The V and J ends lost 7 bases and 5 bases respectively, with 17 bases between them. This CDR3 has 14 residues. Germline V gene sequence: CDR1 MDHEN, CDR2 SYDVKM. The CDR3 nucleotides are TGTGCCAGCACCCCTAGGTTGGTCTGGGAGACCCAGTACTTC. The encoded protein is CASTPRLVWETQYF. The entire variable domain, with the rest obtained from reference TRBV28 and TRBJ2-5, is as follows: DVKVTQSSRYLVKRTGEKVFLECVQDMDHENMFWYRQDPGLGLRLIYFSYDVKMKEKGDIPEGYSVSREKKERFSLILESASTNQTSMYLCASTPRLVWETQYFGPGTRLLVL.

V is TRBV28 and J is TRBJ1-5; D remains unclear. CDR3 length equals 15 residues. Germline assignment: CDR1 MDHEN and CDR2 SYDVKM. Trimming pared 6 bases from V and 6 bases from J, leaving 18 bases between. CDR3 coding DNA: TGTGCCAGCAGCTTGAGGGAGGGAAAGGGTCAGCCCCAGCATTTT. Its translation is CASSLREGKGQPQHF. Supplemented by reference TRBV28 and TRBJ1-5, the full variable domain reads DVKVTQSSRYLVKRTGEKVFLECVQDMDHENMFWYRQDPGLGLRLIYFSYDVKMKEKGDIPEGYSVSREKKERFSLILESASTNQTSMYLCASSLREGKGQPQHFGDGTRLSIL.

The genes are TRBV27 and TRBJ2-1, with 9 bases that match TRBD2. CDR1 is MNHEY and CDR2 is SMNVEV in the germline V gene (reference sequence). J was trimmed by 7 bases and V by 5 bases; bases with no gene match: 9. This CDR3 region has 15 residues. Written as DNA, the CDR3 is TGTGCCAGCAGTCCAAGGTCTAGCGGGACTAATGAGCAGTTCTTC. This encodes CASSPRSSGTNEQFF.

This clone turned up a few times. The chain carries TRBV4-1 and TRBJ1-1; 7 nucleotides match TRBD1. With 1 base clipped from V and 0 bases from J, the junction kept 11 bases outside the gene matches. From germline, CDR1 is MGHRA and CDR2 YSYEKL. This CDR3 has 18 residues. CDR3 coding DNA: TGCGCCAGCAGCCAAGTAGCGGGACAGATGACTATGAACACTGAAGCTTTCTTT. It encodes CASSQVAGQMTMNTEAFF.

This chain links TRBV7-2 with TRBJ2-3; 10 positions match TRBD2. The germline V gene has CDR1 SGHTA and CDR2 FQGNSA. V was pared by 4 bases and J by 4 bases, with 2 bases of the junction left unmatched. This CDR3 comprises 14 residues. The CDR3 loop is CASSYGLAADTQYF. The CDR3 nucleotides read TGTGCCAGCAGCTATGGACTAGCGGCAGATACGCAGTATTTT.

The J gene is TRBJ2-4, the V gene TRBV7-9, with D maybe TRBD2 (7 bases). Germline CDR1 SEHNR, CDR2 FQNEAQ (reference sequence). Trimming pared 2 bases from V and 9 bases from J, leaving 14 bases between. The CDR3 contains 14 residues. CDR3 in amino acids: CASSLPGGPSIQYF. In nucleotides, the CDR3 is TGTGCCAGCAGCTTACCCGGGGGGCCTAGCATTCAGTACTTC.

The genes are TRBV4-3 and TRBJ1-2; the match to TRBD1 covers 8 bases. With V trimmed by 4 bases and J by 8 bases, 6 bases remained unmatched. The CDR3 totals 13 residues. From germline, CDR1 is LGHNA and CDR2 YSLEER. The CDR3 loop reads CASSRAGGVGYTF. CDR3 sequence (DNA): TGCGCCAGCAGCCGAGCAGGGGGCGTGGGCTACACCTTC.

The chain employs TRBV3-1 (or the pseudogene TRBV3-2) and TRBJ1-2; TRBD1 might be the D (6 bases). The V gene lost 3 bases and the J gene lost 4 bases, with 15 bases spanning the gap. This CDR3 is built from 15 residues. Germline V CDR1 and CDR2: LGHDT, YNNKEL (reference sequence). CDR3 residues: CASSHPNRAGYGYTF. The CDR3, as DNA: TGTGCCAGCAGCCACCCCAACAGGGCCGGCTATGGCTACACCTTC.

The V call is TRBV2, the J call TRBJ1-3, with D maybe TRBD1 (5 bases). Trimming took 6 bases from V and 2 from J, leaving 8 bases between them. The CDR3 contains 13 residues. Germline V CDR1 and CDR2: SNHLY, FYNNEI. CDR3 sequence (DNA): TGTGCCAGCAGCGCAGGGCCTGGAAACACCATATATTTT. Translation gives CASSAGPGNTIYF.

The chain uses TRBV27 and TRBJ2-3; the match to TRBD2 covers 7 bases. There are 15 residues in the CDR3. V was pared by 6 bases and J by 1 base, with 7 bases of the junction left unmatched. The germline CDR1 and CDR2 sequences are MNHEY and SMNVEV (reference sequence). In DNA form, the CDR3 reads TGTGCCAGCAGCTACTCCGCGGGGGGCACAGATACGCAGTATTTT. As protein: CASSYSAGGTDTQYF.

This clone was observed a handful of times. The CDR3 sequence: CASSQDVQGAYEQYF. CDR3 coding DNA: TGTGCCAGCAGCCAAGATGTGCAGGGGGCCTACGAGCAGTACTTC. V is TRBV4-2 and J is TRBJ2-7, with TRBD1 identical over 7 bases. The CDR3 runs 15 residues. Unmatched junction bases numbered 4, after V lost 0 bases and J lost 2 bases. CDR1 and CDR2 from the germline V gene are LGHNA and YNFKEQ.

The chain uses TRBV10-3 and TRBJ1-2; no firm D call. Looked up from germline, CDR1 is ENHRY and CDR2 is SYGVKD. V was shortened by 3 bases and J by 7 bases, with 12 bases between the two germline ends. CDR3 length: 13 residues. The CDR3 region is CAISEFDTRGYTF. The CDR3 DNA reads TGTGCCATCAGTGAATTCGACACACGTGGCTACACCTTC.

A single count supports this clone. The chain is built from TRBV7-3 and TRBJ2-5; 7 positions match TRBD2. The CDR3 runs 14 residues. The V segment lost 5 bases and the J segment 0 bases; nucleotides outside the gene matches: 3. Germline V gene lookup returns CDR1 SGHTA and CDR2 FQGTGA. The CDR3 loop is CASSPSGHQETQYF. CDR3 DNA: TGTGCCAGCAGCCCTAGCGGACACCAAGAGACCCAGTACTTC.

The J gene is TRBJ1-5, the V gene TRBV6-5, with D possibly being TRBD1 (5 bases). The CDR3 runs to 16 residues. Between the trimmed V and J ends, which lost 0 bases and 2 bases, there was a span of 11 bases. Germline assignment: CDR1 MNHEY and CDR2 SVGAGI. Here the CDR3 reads CASSYSGGGGNQPQHF. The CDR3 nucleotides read TGTGCCAGCAGTTACTCGGGCGGGGGGGGCAATCAGCCCCAGCATTTT.

The CDR3 DNA sequence: TGTGCCAGCAGCTTGTGGACGGACAGGGCCGCGGAAGCTTTCTTT. Translation gives CASSLWTDRAAEAFF. The J gene is TRBJ1-1, the V gene TRBV11-2, with 8 bases aligning to TRBD1. V shed 3 bases and J 8 bases; nucleotides not matched to a gene: 11. This CDR3 is 15 amino acids long. CDR1 is SGHAT and CDR2 is FQNNGV in the germline V gene. Filled out from reference TRBV11-2 and TRBJ1-1, the complete variable domain reads EAGVAQSPRYKIIEKRQSVAFWCNPISGHATLYWYQQILGQGPKLLIQFQNNGVVDDSQLPKDRFSAERLKGVDSTLKIQPAKLEDSAVYLCASSLWTDRAAEAFFGQGTRLTVV.